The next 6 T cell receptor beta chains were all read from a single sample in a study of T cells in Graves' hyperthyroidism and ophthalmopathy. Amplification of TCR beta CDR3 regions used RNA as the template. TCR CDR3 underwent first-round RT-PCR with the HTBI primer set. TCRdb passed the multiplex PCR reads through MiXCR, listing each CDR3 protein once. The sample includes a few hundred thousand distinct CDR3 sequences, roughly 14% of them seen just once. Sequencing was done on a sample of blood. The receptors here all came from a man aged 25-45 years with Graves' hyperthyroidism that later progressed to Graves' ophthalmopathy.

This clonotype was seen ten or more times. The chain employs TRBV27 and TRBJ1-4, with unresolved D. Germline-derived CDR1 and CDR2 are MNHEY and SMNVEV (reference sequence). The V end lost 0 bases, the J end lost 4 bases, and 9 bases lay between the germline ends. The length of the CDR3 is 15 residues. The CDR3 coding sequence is TGTGCCAGCAGTTTATCCCCAGGCCTTAATGAAAAACTGTTTTTT. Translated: CASSLSPGLNEKLFF. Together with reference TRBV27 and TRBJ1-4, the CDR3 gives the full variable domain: EAQVTQNPRYLITVTGKKLTVTCSQNMNHEYMSWYRQDPGLGLRQIYYSMNVEVTDKGDVPEGYKVSRKEKRNFPLILESPSPNQTSLYFCASSLSPGLNEKLFFGSGTQLSVL.

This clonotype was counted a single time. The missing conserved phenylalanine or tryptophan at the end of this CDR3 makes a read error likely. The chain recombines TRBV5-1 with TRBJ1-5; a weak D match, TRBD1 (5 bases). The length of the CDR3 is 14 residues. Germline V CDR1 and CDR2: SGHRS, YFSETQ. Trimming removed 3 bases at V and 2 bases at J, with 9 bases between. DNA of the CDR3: TGCGCCAGCAGCTCAGGGTTTGGCAATCAGCCCCAGCATTAT. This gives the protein CASSSGFGNQPQHY.

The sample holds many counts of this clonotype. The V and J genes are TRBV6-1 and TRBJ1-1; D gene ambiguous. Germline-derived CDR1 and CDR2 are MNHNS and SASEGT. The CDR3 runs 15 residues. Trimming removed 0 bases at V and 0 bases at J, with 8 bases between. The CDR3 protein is CASSEARTLNTEAFF. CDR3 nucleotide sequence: TGTGCCAGCAGTGAAGCGAGGACGTTGAACACTGAAGCTTTCTTT.

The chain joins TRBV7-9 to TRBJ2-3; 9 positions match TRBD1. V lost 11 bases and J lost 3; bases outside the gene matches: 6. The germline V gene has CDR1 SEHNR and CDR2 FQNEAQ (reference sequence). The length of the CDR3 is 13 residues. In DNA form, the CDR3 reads TGTGCCGGTACAGGGGGCTTTACAGATACGCAGTATTTT. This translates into CAGTGGFTDTQYF. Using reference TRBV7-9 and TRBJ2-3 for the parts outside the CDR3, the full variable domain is DTGVSQNPRHKITKRGQNVTFRCDPISEHNRLYWYRQTLGQGPEFLTYFQNEAQLEKSRLLSDRFSAERPKGSFSTLEIQRTEQGDSAMYLCAGTGGFTDTQYFGPGTRLTVL.

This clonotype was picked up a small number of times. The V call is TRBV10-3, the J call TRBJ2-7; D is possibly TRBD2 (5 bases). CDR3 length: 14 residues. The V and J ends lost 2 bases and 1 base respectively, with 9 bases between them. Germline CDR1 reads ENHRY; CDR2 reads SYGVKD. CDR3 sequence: CAISERGGSYEQYF. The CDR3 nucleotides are TGTGCCATCAGTGAGCGGGGTGGGTCCTACGAGCAGTACTTC.

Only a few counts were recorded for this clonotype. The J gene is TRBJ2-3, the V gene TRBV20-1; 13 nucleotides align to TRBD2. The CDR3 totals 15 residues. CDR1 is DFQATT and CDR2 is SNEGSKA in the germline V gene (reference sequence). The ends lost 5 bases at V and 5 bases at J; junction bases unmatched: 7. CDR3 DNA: TGCAGTGCTGGGTCCGGGACTAGCGGGGAAGATACGCAGTATTTT. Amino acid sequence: CSAGSGTSGEDTQYF.